This T cell receptor (beta chain) originates from a study of CD8+ T cells in alopecia areata. The study's findings and limits: There were many expanded lesional clones persisting in scalp and blood during tofacitinib. Having just one nonresponder leaves the connection between baseline CD8+ expansion and response unresolved.

This CDR3 spans 13 amino acids. Germline V gene sequence: CDR1 SNHLY, CDR2 FYNNEI. With 7 bases clipped from V and 5 bases from J, the junction kept 2 bases outside the gene matches. This clone occurred once. Its antigen is not identified. Treatment of the sample: oral pan-JAK inhibitor, 5-10 mg twice daily. Isolated RNA was reverse transcribed into cDNA used as the sequencing template. Sequencing used immunoSEQ multiplex PCR; TCRdb keeps in-frame clones, though not all of them. The sample lists about 220,000 clones, around three fifths occurring once. This receptor was taken from a human donor with alopecia areata. Sequenced here: CD4+ T cells sorted from blood, sampled at week 4, from a patient treated with tofacitinib. V is TRBV2 and J is TRBJ1-6; 7 bases line up with TRBD1. CDR3 protein: CASKTGNNSPLHF. For the CDR3, the DNA is TGTGCCAGCAAGACAGGGAATAATTCACCCCTCCACTTT.